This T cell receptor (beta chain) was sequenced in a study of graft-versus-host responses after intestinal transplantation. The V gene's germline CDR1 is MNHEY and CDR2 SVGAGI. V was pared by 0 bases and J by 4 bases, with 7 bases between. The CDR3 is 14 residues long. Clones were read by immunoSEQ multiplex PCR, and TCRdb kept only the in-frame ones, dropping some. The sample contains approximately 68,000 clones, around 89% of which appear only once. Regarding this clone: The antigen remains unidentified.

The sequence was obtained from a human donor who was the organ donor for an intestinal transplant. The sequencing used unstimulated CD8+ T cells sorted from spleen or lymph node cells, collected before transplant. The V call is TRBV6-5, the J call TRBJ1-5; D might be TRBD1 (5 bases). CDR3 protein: CASSYSAGNQPQHF. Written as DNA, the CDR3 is TGTGCCAGCAGTTACTCGGCAGGGAATCAGCCCCAGCATTTT.